The subject of this entry is one T cell receptor (beta chain). The antigen remains undetermined. The entry originates in a study of CD8 T cells in ankylosing spondylitis. Study results and limitations: Blood from ankylosing spondylitis patients appeared to carry a characteristic eight-variant TCR beta motif. According to the report, clones linked to the disease were significantly enriched in matched synovial fluid samples taken from ankylosing spondylitis patients. Relatively scarce in peripheral blood, disease-linked clones were CD8+.

The TCR beta libraries were generated through quantitative 5'-RACE incorporating molecular barcodes. TCRdb used MiXCR to reprocess the 5' RACE reads, holding one entry per CDR3 protein. There are a few hundred thousand distinct CDR3 sequences in the sample; 6.5% to 10% occur only once, and approximately 14% lies in the top ten. V lost 2 bases and J 7 bases, leaving 15 bases between the germline ends. Per the germline V gene, CDR1 is MNHEY and CDR2 is SVGAGI. The CDR3 loop spans 14 amino acids. The specimen sequenced was blood, either unsorted or a sorted T cell fraction (not recorded which). J is TRBJ2-7 and V is TRBV6-5, with D unclear. The source is a male donor with ankylosing spondylitis. The CDR3 region is CASSYEATFGEQYF. The CDR3 DNA reads TGTGCCAGCAGTTACGAGGCCACCTTCGGGGAGCAGTACTTC.